The rows below give T cell receptor beta chains drawn from one sample of a study of blood T cell repertoires in COVID-19. Only in-frame clones appear in the TCRdb table, and some are missing; sequencing was by immunoSEQ multiplex PCR. The table lists about 300,000 clones, more than 80% of them singletons. Material: peripheral blood. The receptor set was obtained from a man between 18 and 29 years old who had recovered from COVID-19. Both conserved end residues are part of each CDR3. The order of the fields is J gene, D gene, V gene, clone size, CDR3 protein, CDR3 DNA. A D gene is named only where the DNA matches it firmly. The size field is filled for only some rows; it gives once, few, many or a size class.

TRBJ1-1,TRBD1,TRBV4-1,-,CASSHLSGGTEAFF,TGCGCCAGCAGCCACCTATCAGGGGGCACTGAAGCTTTCTTT
TRBJ2-7,-,TRBV6-2/TRBV6-3,-,CASSQRAEQYF,TGTGCCAGCAGTCAGCGAGCGGAGCAGTACTTC
TRBJ2-1,TRBD1,TRBV20-1,few,CSGQGYNEQFF,TGCAGTGGACAGGGGTACAATGAGCAGTTCTTC
TRBJ1-2,TRBD1,TRBV14,-,CASSQDGGQGPENGYTF,TGTGCCAGCAGCCAAGATGGGGGACAGGGCCCTGAGAATGGCTACACCTTC
TRBJ2-7,-,TRBV5-1,-,CASSLGGHTTYEQYF,TGCGCCAGCAGCTTGGGAGGCCACACCACCTACGAGCAGTACTTC
TRBJ2-5,TRBD2,TRBV10-3,-,CAISDGTSGIVETQYF,TGTGCCATCAGTGACGGGACTAGCGGGATCGTGGAGACCCAGTACTTC
TRBJ2-7,TRBD2,TRBV3-1/TRBV3-2,-,CASSRTLAGVRHEQYF,TGTGCCAGCAGCCGAACACTAGCGGGAGTTCGCCACGAGCAGTACTTC
TRBJ1-1,TRBD1,TRBV7-2,-,CASSFTGGVGTEAFF,TGTGCCAGCAGCTTTACAGGGGGTGTTGGCACTGAAGCTTTCTTT
TRBJ2-1,TRBD2,TRBV4-2,-,CASSQVYLGTSAMSSYNEQFF,TGTGCCAGCAGCCAGGTATACCTCGGGACTAGCGCTATGAGCTCCTACAATGAGCAGTTCTTC
TRBJ2-5,TRBD1,TRBV28,-,CASSSPAAGQGQETQYF,TGTGCCAGCAGTTCCCCCGCCGCTGGACAGGGCCAAGAGACCCAGTACTTC
TRBJ2-5,-,TRBV7-8,-,CASSLGGQWRRETQYF,TGTGCCAGCAGCTTAGGCGGGCAGTGGAGACGAGAGACCCAGTACTTC
TRBJ2-7,TRBD1,TRBV6-6,-,CASSYDRTGYEQYF,TGTGCCAGCAGTTACGATAGGACAGGTTACGAGCAGTACTTC
TRBJ2-1,-,TRBV30,-,CAWSEQDNEQFF,TGTGCCTGGAGTGAGCAGGACAATGAGCAGTTCTTC
TRBJ1-2,-,TRBV25-1,-,CASRPDSYYGYTF,TGTGCCAGCAGACCCGACAGCTACTATGGCTACACCTTC
TRBJ1-4,TRBD1,TRBV19,-,CASSIAGTVSF,TGTGCCAGTAGTATCGCAGGGACAGTTTCCTTT
TRBJ2-7,-,TRBV7-6,-,CASSRTEVNEQYF,TGTGCCAGCAGCCGGACAGAAGTAAACGAGCAGTACTTC
TRBJ1-1,-,TRBV5-4,-,CASSLGARGEAFF,TGTGCCAGCAGCTTGGGTGCAAGAGGAGAAGCTTTCTTT
TRBJ1-4,-,TRBV3-1/TRBV3-2,-,CASSQGGTRNEKLFF,TGTGCCAGCAGCCAAGGAGGGACAAGAAATGAAAAACTGTTTTTT
TRBJ1-2,TRBD1,TRBV10-3,few,CAISTTGDYGYTF,TGTGCCATCAGCACGACAGGGGATTATGGCTACACCTTC
TRBJ2-1,TRBD2,TRBV11-2,once,CASSSDVGGGSHYNEQFF,TGTGCCAGCAGCTCGGATGTGGGGGGGGGATCTCACTACAATGAGCAGTTCTTC
TRBJ1-1,-,TRBV7-4,-,CASSSIPETGVVTEAFF,TGTGCCAGCAGCTCAATCCCGGAAACGGGTGTGGTCACTGAAGCTTTCTTT
TRBJ1-5,-,TRBV6-2/TRBV6-3,-,CASSYLQGDQPQHF,TGTGCCAGCAGTTACCTACAGGGTGATCAGCCCCAGCATTTT
TRBJ2-5,-,TRBV7-2,-,CASSLALRSDQTQYF,TGTGCCAGCAGCTTAGCGCTCCGTAGCGACCAGACCCAGTACTTC
TRBJ2-5,-,TRBV9,-,CASSVVQAPQETQYF,TGTGCCAGCAGCGTAGTACAGGCGCCCCAAGAGACCCAGTACTTC
TRBJ1-3,-,TRBV6-1,-,CASSEAGGTNTIYF,TGTGCCAGCAGTGAAGCTGGGGGCACCAACACCATATATTTT
TRBJ1-1,-,TRBV29-1,-,CSVGGRSIPEAFF,TGCAGCGTTGGAGGCAGATCGATACCTGAAGCTTTCTTT
TRBJ1-2,-,TRBV4-1,few,CASSQVDAGGGYGYTF,TGCGCCAGCAGCCAAGTGGATGCGGGGGGCGGCTATGGCTACACCTTC
TRBJ2-2,-,TRBV10-2,-,CASSPRGGEFPGELFF,TGCGCCAGCAGCCCGAGGGGGGGGGAGTTCCCCGGGGAGCTGTTTTTT
TRBJ1-3,-,TRBV6-1,-,CASSEMRNSGNTIYF,TGTGCCAGCAGTGAAATGCGGAACTCTGGAAACACCATATATTTT
TRBJ2-1,TRBD2,TRBV9,-,CASSVLAGGPSAYNEQFF,TGTGCCAGCAGCGTCTTAGCGGGAGGGCCATCGGCATACAATGAGCAGTTCTTC
TRBJ1-2,TRBD1,TRBV2,once,CASSGTANYGYTF,TGTGCCAGCTCCGGGACAGCCAACTATGGCTACACCTTC
TRBJ1-2,TRBD1,TRBV29-1,-,CSVGRGVDGDSGYGYTF,TGCAGCGTTGGAAGGGGGGTTGATGGGGACAGTGGCTATGGCTACACCTTC
TRBJ1-2,-,TRBV6-5,once,CATSLTWALDYGYTF,TGTGCCACCTCCCTAACTTGGGCCTTGGACTATGGCTACACCTTC
TRBJ2-2,-,TRBV6-5,-,CASTPGRVRTGELFF,TGTGCCAGCACCCCGGGCAGGGTACGCACCGGGGAGCTGTTTTTT
TRBJ2-7,TRBD2,TRBV18,-,CASSSLTSGARGEQYF,TGTGCCAGCTCATCCCTCACTAGCGGGGCCCGGGGGGAGCAGTACTTC
TRBJ2-7,TRBD2,TRBV3-1/TRBV3-2,-,CASSHIRLLERGTYEQYF,TGTGCCAGCAGCCATATTCGACTACTTGAGCGGGGTACATACGAGCAGTACTTC
TRBJ2-7,TRBD2,TRBV7-3,-,CASSFPGLARYEQYF,TGTGCCAGCAGCTTCCCGGGACTAGCTCGCTACGAGCAGTACTTC
TRBJ1-2,TRBD1,TRBV7-2,-,CASSSGQGGGYTF,TGTGCCAGCAGCTCCGGACAGGGAGGTGGCTACACCTTC
TRBJ1-2,TRBD1,TRBV30,-,CAWSVSDRGYPFNYGYTF,TGTGCCTGGAGTGTATCGGACAGGGGATACCCTTTTAACTATGGCTACACCTTC
TRBJ2-7,TRBD1,TRBV5-5,-,CASSTRPGTGNREQYF,TGTGCCAGCAGCACCCGCCCCGGGACAGGGAACCGCGAGCAGTACTTC